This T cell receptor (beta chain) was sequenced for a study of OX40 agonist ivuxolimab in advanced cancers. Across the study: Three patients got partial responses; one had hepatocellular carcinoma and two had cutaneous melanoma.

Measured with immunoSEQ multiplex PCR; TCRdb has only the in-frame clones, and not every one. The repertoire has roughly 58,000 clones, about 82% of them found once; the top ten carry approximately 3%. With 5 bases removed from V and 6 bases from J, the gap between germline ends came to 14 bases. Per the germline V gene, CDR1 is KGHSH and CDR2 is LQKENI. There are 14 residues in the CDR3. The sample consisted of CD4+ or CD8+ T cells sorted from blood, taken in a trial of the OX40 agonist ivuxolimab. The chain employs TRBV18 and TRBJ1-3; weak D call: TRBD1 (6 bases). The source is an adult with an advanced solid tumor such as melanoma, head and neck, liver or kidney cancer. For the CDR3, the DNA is TGTGCCAGCTCATCATCTTCAGGGGAAAACACCATATATTTT. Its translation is CASSSSSGENTIYF.